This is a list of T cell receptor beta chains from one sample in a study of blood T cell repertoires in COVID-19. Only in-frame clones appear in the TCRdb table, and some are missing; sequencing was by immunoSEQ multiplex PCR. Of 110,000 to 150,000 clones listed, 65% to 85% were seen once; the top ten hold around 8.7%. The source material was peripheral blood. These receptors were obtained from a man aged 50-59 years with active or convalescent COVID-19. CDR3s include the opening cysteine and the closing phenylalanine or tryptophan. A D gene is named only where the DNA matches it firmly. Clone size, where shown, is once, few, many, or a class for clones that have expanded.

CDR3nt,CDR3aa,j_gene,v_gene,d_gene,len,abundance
TGTGCCAGCAGCTTAGGCGGGAGAGAGACCCAGTACTTC,CASSLGGRETQYF,TRBJ2-5,TRBV7-3,TRBD2,13,-
TGTGCCAGCAGTTCCTCCAGGGAAACTGAAGCTTTCTTT,CASSSSRETEAFF,TRBJ1-1,TRBV6-4,-,13,-
TGTGCCAGCAGCTCGGGACTAGCGGGCCCCGAGCAGTACTTC,CASSSGLAGPEQYF,TRBJ2-7,TRBV5-4,TRBD2,14,-
TGTGCCAGCAGCTCCGGACTAGCGGGAGCCGGGGAGCTGTTTTTT,CASSSGLAGAGELFF,TRBJ2-2,TRBV7-6,TRBD2,15,-
TGCAGTGCTAGTAAGGAGGGGCGGACGCTCGAAGAGACCCAGTACTTC,CSASKEGRTLEETQYF,TRBJ2-5,TRBV20-1,-,16,-
TGTGCCAGCAGTTTAAGGTCTTGGCGGGGTTCTCAAGAGACCCAGTACTTC,CASSLRSWRGSQETQYF,TRBJ2-5,TRBV27,-,17,-
TGTGCCAGCAGCCAAGACGAGCCAACCCAAAGTCAGGGTTTATTTGGGGACACTGAAGCTTTCTTT,CASSQDEPTQSQGLFGDTEAFF,TRBJ1-1,TRBV3-1/TRBV3-2,-,22,-
TGCGCCAGCAGTTCGGGCCTTAGGGGCCCCACAGATACGCAGTATTTT,CASSSGLRGPTDTQYF,TRBJ2-3,TRBV5-1,-,16,few
TGTGCCAGCGAGCCTACAGGGGCGGGGGAGCAGTACTTC,CASEPTGAGEQYF,TRBJ2-7,TRBV27,-,13,-
TGTGCCAGCGAGCGGCGCGACAGGGGATTTTACAATGAGCAGTTCTTC,CASERRDRGFYNEQFF,TRBJ2-1,TRBV28,TRBD1,16,-
TGTGCCAGCAGCGCCTCGGGGGAGACCCAGTACTTC,CASSASGETQYF,TRBJ2-5,TRBV27,-,12,-
TGTGCCAGCAGCCAATTACTCCTGCCCAATGAGCAGTTCTTC,CASSQLLLPNEQFF,TRBJ2-1,TRBV3-1/TRBV3-2,-,14,-
TGTGCCAGCTCACCCGCCGGGACTAGCGGGAGTGGAATCTACGAGCAGTACTTC,CASSPAGTSGSGIYEQYF,TRBJ2-7,TRBV18,TRBD2,18,few
TGTGCCAGCAGCCGGGACAGTAACTATGGCTACACCTTC,CASSRDSNYGYTF,TRBJ1-2,TRBV28,TRBD1,13,-
TGCGCCAGCAGCTTGTCCCCGGGGGAATGGGAGACCCAGTACTTC,CASSLSPGEWETQYF,TRBJ2-5,TRBV5-1,-,15,-
TGTGCCAGCAGCGTAGGGGCGGGGTTTGGAGACGAGCAGTACTTC,CASSVGAGFGDEQYF,TRBJ2-7,TRBV9,-,15,few
TGCGCCAGCAGCTGGACTAGCGGGAGGGACGGGGATACGCAGTATTTT,CASSWTSGRDGDTQYF,TRBJ2-3,TRBV5-1,TRBD2,16,-
TGTGCCAGCAGCGGACAGGGCCAAGAGACCCAGTACTTC,CASSGQGQETQYF,TRBJ2-5,TRBV11-3,TRBD1,13,-
TGTGCCAGCAGTGGGACAGGGTATAATGGCTACACCTTC,CASSGTGYNGYTF,TRBJ1-2,TRBV25-1,TRBD1,13,-
TGTGCCAGCCCCCATGCGGGTAATGAGCAGTTCTTC,CASPHAGNEQFF,TRBJ2-1,TRBV28,-,12,-
TGCAGCGTTGATCTGCGGGAGCAGTTCTTC,CSVDLREQFF,TRBJ2-1,TRBV29-1,-,10,few
TGTGCTAGTGTCCTCCTACGGACATTTTGTTCGCATTTT,CASVLLRTFCSHF,TRBJ1-5,TRBV12-5,-,13,-
TGTGCCAGCAGCCTCACCGGGACTAGTAGTTTAGGTGAGCAGTTCTTC,CASSLTGTSSLGEQFF,TRBJ2-1,TRBV4-2,TRBD2,16,-
TGTGCCAGCAGCTATAGACTGCTCTCCGAGCAGTACTTC,CASSYRLLSEQYF,TRBJ2-7,TRBV27,-,13,-
TGTGCCAGCAGTTTACAGGGGCCCATGAACACTGAAGCTTTCTTT,CASSLQGPMNTEAFF,TRBJ1-1,TRBV27,-,15,-
TGTGCCAGCAGTTTACCGGGACAGGGGGCTGGAAACACCATATATTTT,CASSLPGQGAGNTIYF,TRBJ1-3,TRBV28,TRBD1,16,-
TGTGCCAGCAGCGTAGAGGTGGGAGTCTTCGATGAGCAGTTCTTC,CASSVEVGVFDEQFF,TRBJ2-1,TRBV9,-,15,-
TGCGCCAGCAGTGAGTCCGGAGGGGTGCTGAACACCGGGGAGCTGTTTTTT,CASSESGGVLNTGELFF,TRBJ2-2,TRBV10-1,-,17,few
TGTGCCAGCAGGGGAGGGATAATGCAGTTCTTC,CASRGGIMQFF,TRBJ2-1,TRBV14,TRBD2,11,-
TGTGCCACCAGCAGAGAATTTGGGCGGGGGGAGACCCAGTACTTC,CATSREFGRGETQYF,TRBJ2-5,TRBV15,TRBD2,15,-
TGTGCCAGCAGCCATGACAGGGGCTACGAGCAGTACTTC,CASSHDRGYEQYF,TRBJ2-7,TRBV6-6,TRBD1,13,-
TGTGCCAGCAGTTACGCTAGCCCGATTGTAAACAATGAGCAGTTCTTC,CASSYASPIVNNEQFF,TRBJ2-1,TRBV6-5,-,16,-
TGTGCCAGCAGCTTGGAGGGGGACACCTTCGGAGAGACCCAGTACTTC,CASSLEGDTFGETQYF,TRBJ2-5,TRBV5-5,-,16,-
TGTGCCACGGGGGACGAAACCTACGAGCAGTACTTC,CATGDETYEQYF,TRBJ2-7,TRBV19,-,12,-
TGTGCCAGCAGTAATCGGTACGAGCAGTACTTC,CASSNRYEQYF,TRBJ2-7,TRBV12-3/TRBV12-4,-,11,-
TGTGCCAGCAGCTTTTGGGGACAGGGGATACAGCCCCAGCATTTT,CASSFWGQGIQPQHF,TRBJ1-5,TRBV7-3,TRBD1,15,-